The T cell receptor (beta chain) described here comes from a study of blood T cell repertoires in COVID-19. Study as a whole: There were acute and convalescent COVID-19 samples, and they came from the United States, Italy and Spain. T cells, B-cell-depleted T cells, or PBMCs provided the cDNA or gDNA that served as material.

The CDR3 has 14 amino acids. Germline CDR1 and CDR2: MGHRA and YSYEKL. Between the trimmed V and J ends, which lost 4 bases and 5 bases, there was a span of 11 bases. Authors' analysis steps: It was from reference gene primer amplification that nucleated cell counts were estimated. Generated by immunoSEQ multiplex PCR, the TCRdb table keeps only in-frame clones and is missing some. The D gene and trimming were derived from the DNA, and the V and J assignments and clone size from that table. The sample lists roughly 60,000 clones; 85% to 90% were seen once. The chain couples TRBV4-1 to TRBJ1-4; no clear D. The sequence was obtained from a human donor in a cohort sampled during active COVID-19. The sequencing input was peripheral blood. The CDR3 region has the DNA TGCGCCAGCAGCCTGGTGGAGGAGAATGAAAAACTGTTTTTT. This codes for CASSLVEENEKLFF.